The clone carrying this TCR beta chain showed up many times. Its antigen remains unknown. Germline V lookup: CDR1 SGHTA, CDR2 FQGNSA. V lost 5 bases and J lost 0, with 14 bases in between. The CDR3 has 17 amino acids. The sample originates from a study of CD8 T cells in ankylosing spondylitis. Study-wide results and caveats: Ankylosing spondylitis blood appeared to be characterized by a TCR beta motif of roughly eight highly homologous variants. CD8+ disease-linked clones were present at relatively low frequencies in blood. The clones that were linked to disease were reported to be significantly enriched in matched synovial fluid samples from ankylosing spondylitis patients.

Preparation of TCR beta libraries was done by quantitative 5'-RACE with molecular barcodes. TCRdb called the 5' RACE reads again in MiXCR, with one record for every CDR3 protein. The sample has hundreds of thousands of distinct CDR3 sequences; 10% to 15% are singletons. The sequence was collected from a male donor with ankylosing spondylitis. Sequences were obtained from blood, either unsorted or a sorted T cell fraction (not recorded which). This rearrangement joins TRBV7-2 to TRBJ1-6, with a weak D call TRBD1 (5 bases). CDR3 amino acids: CASSPRTPSSYNSPLHF. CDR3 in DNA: TGTGCCAGCAGCCCACGGACACCAAGCTCCTATAATTCACCCCTCCACTTT.